This T cell receptor (beta chain) was observed in a study of T-cell memory formation after mild COVID-19. With regard to this clonotype: The target antigen is unknown.

Germline V gives CDR1 MGHRA, CDR2 YSYEKL. This CDR3 contains 13 residues. V lost 1 base and J lost 6, with 10 bases in between. Study outcomes and limitations: The study found contracting CD4+ clones mainly in CM and EM and contracting CD8+ clones in EMRA. SARS-CoV-2 specificity of second-wave clones peaking day 37 was unconfirmed.

It was 5'RACE with constant-segment primers that produced the TCR alpha and TCR beta cDNA libraries, which carried sample barcodes and UMIs. TCRdb called the 5' RACE reads again in MiXCR, with one record for every CDR3 protein. This sample has some 57,000 distinct CDR3 sequences, with less than 15% found just once. The chain carries TRBV4-1 and TRBJ2-7, with D perhaps TRBD2 (6 bases). Source material: PBMCs or a T cell subset sorted from them (not recorded which). The receptor was isolated from a young man who had mild COVID-19 (a few samples of this study predate the infection). Cell type and time point are not known. The CDR3 DNA reads as TGCGCCAGCAGCCAAGTGGAGGAGGGCGAGCAGTACTTC. As protein: CASSQVEEGEQYF.